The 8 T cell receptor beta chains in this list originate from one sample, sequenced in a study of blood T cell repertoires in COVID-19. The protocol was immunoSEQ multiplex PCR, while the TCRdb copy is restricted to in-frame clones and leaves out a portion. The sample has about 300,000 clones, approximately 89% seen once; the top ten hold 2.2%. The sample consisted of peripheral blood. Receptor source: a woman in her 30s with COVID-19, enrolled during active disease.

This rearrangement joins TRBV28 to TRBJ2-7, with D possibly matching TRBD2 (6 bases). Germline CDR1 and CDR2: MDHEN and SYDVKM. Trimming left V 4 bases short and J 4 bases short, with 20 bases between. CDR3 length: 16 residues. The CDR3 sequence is CASSYHRLKGGYEQYF. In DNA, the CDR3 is TGTGCCAGCAGTTACCACCGGTTGAAGGGAGGTTACGAGCAGTACTTC.

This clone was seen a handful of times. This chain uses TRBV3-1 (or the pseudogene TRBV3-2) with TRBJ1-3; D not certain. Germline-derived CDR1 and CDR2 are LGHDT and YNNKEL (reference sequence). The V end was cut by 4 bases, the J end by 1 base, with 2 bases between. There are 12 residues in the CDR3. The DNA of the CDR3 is TGTGCCAGCAGCCCATCTGGAAACACCATATATTTT. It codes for CASSPSGNTIYF.

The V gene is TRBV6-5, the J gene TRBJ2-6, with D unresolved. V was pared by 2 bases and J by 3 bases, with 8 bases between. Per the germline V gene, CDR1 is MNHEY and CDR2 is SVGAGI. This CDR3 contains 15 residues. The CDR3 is CASSYEANGANVLTF. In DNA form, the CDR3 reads TGTGCCAGCAGTTACGAGGCAAATGGGGCCAACGTCCTGACTTTC.

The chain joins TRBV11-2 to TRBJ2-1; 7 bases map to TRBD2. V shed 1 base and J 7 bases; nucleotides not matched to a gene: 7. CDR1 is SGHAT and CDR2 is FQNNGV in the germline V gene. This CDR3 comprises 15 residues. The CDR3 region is CASSLGASGGNEQFF. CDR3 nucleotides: TGTGCCAGCAGCTTAGGGGCTAGCGGAGGAAATGAGCAGTTCTTC.

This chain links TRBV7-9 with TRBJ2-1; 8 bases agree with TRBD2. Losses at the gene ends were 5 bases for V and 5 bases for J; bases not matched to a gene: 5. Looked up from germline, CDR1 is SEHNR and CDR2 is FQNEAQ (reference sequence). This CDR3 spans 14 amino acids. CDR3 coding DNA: TGTGCCAGCAGCGCGGGACTAGGCCACAATGAGCAGTTCTTC. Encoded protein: CASSAGLGHNEQFF.

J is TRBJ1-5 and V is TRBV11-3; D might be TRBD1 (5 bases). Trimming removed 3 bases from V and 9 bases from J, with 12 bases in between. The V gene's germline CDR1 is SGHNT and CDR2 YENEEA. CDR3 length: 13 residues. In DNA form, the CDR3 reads TGTGCCAGCAGCTTTCAGGGAAATGGGCCCCAGCATTTT. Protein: CASSFQGNGPQHF. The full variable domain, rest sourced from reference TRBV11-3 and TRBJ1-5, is EAGVVQSPRYKIIEKKQPVAFWCNPISGHNTLYWYLQNLGQGPELLIRYENEEAVDDSQLPKDRFSAERLKGVDSTLKIQPAELGDSAVYLCASSFQGNGPQHFGDGTRLSIL.

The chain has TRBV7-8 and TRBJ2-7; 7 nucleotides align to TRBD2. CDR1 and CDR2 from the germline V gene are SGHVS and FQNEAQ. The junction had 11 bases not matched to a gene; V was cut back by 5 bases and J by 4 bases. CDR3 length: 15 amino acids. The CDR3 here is CASSRSGPPLYEQYF. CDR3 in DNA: TGTGCCAGCAGCCGTAGCGGGCCGCCGCTGTACGAGCAGTACTTC. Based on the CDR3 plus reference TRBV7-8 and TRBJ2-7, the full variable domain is GAGVSQSPRYKVAKRGQDVALRCDPISGHVSLFWYQQALGQGPEFLTYFQNEAQLDKSGLPSDRFFAERPEGSVSTLKIQRTQQEDSAVYLCASSRSGPPLYEQYFGPGTRLTVT.

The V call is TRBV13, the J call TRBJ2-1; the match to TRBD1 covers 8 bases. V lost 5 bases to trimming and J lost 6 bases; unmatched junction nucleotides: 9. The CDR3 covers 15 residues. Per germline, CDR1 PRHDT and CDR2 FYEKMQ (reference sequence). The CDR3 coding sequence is TGTGCCAGCAGCCCCCGGGACAGGTATTCCAATGAGCAGTTCTTC. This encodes CASSPRDRYSNEQFF.